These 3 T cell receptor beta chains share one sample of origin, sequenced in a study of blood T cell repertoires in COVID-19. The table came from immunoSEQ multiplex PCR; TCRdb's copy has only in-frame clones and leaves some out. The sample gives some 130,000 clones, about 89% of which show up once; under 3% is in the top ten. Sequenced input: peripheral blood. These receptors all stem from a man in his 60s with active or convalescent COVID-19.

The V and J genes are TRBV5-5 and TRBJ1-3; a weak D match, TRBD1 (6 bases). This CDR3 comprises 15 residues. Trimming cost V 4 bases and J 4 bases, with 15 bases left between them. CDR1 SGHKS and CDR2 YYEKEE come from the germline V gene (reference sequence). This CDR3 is CASSPQQGVGNTIYF. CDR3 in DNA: TGTGCCAGCAGCCCTCAACAGGGAGTGGGAAACACCATATATTTT.

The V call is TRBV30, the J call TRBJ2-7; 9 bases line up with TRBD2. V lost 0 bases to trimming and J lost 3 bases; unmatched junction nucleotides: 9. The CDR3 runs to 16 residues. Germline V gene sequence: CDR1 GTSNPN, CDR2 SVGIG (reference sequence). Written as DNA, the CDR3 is TGTGCCTGGAGTGTAGGGTCGGCTAGCGGGGACTACGAGCAGTACTTC. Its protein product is CAWSVGSASGDYEQYF.

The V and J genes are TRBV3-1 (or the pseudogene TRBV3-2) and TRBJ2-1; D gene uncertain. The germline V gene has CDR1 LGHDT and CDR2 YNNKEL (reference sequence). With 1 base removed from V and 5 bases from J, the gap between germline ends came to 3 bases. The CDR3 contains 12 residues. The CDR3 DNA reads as TGTGCCAGCAGCCAAGGAGACAATGAGCAGTTCTTC. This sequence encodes CASSQGDNEQFF.